This T cell receptor beta chain stems from a study of Graves' ophthalmopathy and Graves' hyperthyroidism. The sequenced template was RNA, covering the TCR beta CDR3 region. Second-round multiplex PCR came after a first-round RT-PCR that employed HTBI primers. TCRdb redid the calling of the multiplex PCR reads with MiXCR, one entry per CDR3 protein. This sample has more than 300,000 distinct CDR3 sequences, with approximately 15% found just once. CDR3 size: 14 residues. Germline CDR1 and CDR2: DFQATT and SNEGSKA (reference sequence). PBMCs were density-gradient isolated from around 10 ml fresh blood. Study outcomes and limitations: Blood contained most expanded thyroid clonotypes exceeding 0.001 frequency.

Note on this clonotype: What it binds is unknown. This may stem from a read error, because a much larger clone lies one nucleotide away.

The J gene is TRBJ1-1, the V gene TRBV20-1; tentatively, D is TRBD1 (6 bases). Sequencing used peripheral blood. The receptor comes from a woman aged 18-29 years with stable Graves' hyperthyroidism. In DNA form, the CDR3 reads TGCAGTGCTAGAAGGGGGGCTTCGGGCACTGAAGCTTGCTTT. Residues: CSARRGASGTEACF.